Listed below are T cell receptor beta chains from one sample, sequenced in a study of T cell responses to AZD1222 COVID-19 vaccine. The repertoire was sequenced with immunoSEQ multiplex PCR; TCRdb's copy has only in-frame clones and lacks some. The data show around 180,000 clones, with 75% to 90% seen just once and less than 3% held by the top ten. Sequencing used peripheral blood, obtained on day 0 of AZD1222 vaccination. These receptors were collected from an adult in good health. Both conserved end residues are trimmed from each CDR3. The order of the fields is V gene, J gene, CDR3 protein.

TRBV7-9	TRBJ1-4	ASSLGQGAGEKLF
TRBV5-1	TRBJ2-5	ASSRDGQGAEGETQY
TRBV4-1	TRBJ2-1	ASSHTEQTRDEQF
TRBV10-3	TRBJ1-4	AISETGSNEKLF
TRBV4-2	TRBJ2-7	ASSQLFSGLAMNEQY
TRBV6-6	TRBJ2-3	ASSYGGGMGDTQY
TRBV11-3	TRBJ2-1	ASSHSGSRHEQF
TRBV28	TRBJ1-1	ASYFPGGMNTEAF
TRBV6-1	TRBJ2-1	ASSEVAGAGQGEQF
TRBV4-1	TRBJ1-2	ASSQVVYSSGYGYT
TRBV19	TRBJ1-1	ASNGGLDTEAF
TRBV6-1	TRBJ2-1	ASSASGGHSYNEQF
TRBV2	TRBJ1-2	ATTERDRNYGYT
TRBV18	TRBJ1-1	ASSRSINTEAF
TRBV7-9	TRBJ1-5	ASNGHGGNQPQH
TRBV4-1	TRBJ1-4	ASTDVIGPEKLF
TRBV19	TRBJ1-1	ASSMKGMNTEAF
TRBV27	TRBJ2-3	ASSLRPGGRTDTQY
TRBV5-7	TRBJ2-1	ASAWGF
TRBV5-1	TRBJ1-1	ASRRQSWGTEAF
TRBV7-9	TRBJ1-5	ASSLDHGGGNQPQH
TRBV7-8	TRBJ2-1	ASSPSGLATDEQF